A single sample gave rise to the 21 T cell receptor beta chains below, sequenced in a study of blood T cell repertoires in COVID-19. Data came from immunoSEQ multiplex PCR; TCRdb stores just in-frame clones and leaves some out. Of 20,000 to 30,000 clones detected, around 86% appear once; the ten largest clones hold approximately 17%. The source material was peripheral blood. These TCRs come from a woman aged 80 or older with acute or convalescent COVID-19.

The gene calls are TRBV28 and TRBJ2-5; TRBD2 agrees at 8 bases. J was trimmed by 6 bases and V by 3 bases; bases with no gene match: 9. CDR3 length: 15 amino acids. CDR1 is MDHEN and CDR2 is SYDVKM in the germline V gene. The chain's CDR3 is CASSFGGSGRQTQYF. DNA of the CDR3: TGTGCCAGCAGTTTCGGTGGCAGCGGGAGACAGACCCAGTACTTC.

The V and J genes are TRBV9 and TRBJ1-3, with a weak D call TRBD1 (5 bases). CDR3 length: 16 amino acids. CDR1 and CDR2 from the germline V gene are SGDLS and YYNGEE. Trimming shortened V by 2 bases and J by 7 bases, and 19 bases separated the two germline ends. This chain's CDR3 is CASSVGGTDLGNTIYF. The CDR3 DNA sequence: TGTGCCAGCAGCGTGGGGGGGACGGACCTAGGGAACACCATATATTTT.

This clone has just a few counts. The chain has TRBV4-1 and TRBJ1-5, with a possible D match to TRBD1 (5 bases). V was shortened by 4 bases and J by 4 bases, with 17 bases between the two germline ends. This CDR3 is built from 16 residues. CDR1 and CDR2 (germline): MGHRA, YSYEKL. CDR3 sequence reads: CASSLLFLGRNQPQHF. The CDR3, as DNA: TGCGCCAGCAGCCTACTTTTTTTGGGGCGGAATCAGCCCCAGCATTTT.

About this clone itself: One end of the junction fails to match germline, which may point to a read error. This chain joins TRBV7-8 and TRBJ1-2; D not resolved. Looked up from germline, CDR1 is SGHVS and CDR2 is FQNEAQ. CDR3 size: 13 residues. CDR3 nucleotides: TGTGCCAGCAGCTTAGACCTTTCGCGGGCTTTCGCCTTC. It yields the protein CASSLDLSRAFAF.

The V and J genes are TRBV5-6 and TRBJ1-1, with a tentative D call TRBD1 (6 bases). The CDR3 sequence is 13 residues long. Germline lookup yields CDR1 SGHDT and CDR2 YYEEEE. The germline V and J ends were trimmed by 4 bases and 1 base, with 8 bases remaining between them. This CDR3 is CASSLDRNTEAFF. CDR3 nucleotides: TGTGCCAGCAGCCTGGACAGGAACACTGAAGCTTTCTTT. Full variable domain (missing parts from reference TRBV5-6 and TRBJ1-1): DAGVTQSPTHLIKTRGQQVTLRCSPKSGHDTVSWYQQALGQGPQFIFQYYEEEERQRGNFPDRFSGHQFPNYSSELNVNALLLGDSALYLCASSLDRNTEAFFGQGTRLTVV.

The rearrangement joins TRBV30 to TRBJ1-6; TRBD1 matches at 10 bases. Germline CDR1 is GTSNPN and CDR2 is SVGIG (reference sequence). This CDR3 has 15 residues. The CDR3 DNA is TGTGCTCTGGAAGGCGACAGGGGGCGATTTTCACCCCTCCACTTT. Its translation: CALEGDRGRFSPLHF.

This chain uses TRBV7-2 with TRBJ1-3; the D is unclear. Germline values: CDR1 SGHTA, CDR2 FQGNSA. This CDR3 contains 17 residues. The ends were cut back, 3 bases at V and 0 bases at J, with 15 bases in the middle. The CDR3 is CASSFPPGSRSGNTIYF. The CDR3 DNA sequence: TGTGCCAGCAGCTTCCCACCCGGGTCCCGCTCTGGAAACACCATATATTTT.

The chain couples TRBV4-1 to TRBJ2-1; maybe TRBD2 (5 bases). The CDR3 is 14 amino acids. V was shortened by 1 base and J by 11 bases, with 15 bases between the two germline ends. Germline CDR1 reads MGHRA; CDR2 reads YSYEKL. CDR3 nucleotide sequence: TGCGCCAGCAGCCAAGCTGCGGGCCTCGGCAAGCAGTTCTTC. Its protein is CASSQAAGLGKQFF.

The chain links TRBV11-2 to TRBJ2-3, with D unresolved. Germline V gives CDR1 SGHAT, CDR2 FQNNGV. This CDR3 region has 15 residues. V lost 4 bases, J lost 5 bases, and 16 bases lay in between. The CDR3 loop is CASSSRPEAGDTQYF. CDR3 DNA sequence: TGTGCCAGCAGCTCCCGCCCCGAGGCCGGAGATACGCAGTATTTT.

This clone occurred once. V usage is TRBV27 and J usage is TRBJ2-7, with a weak D call TRBD1 (6 bases). Deletions cut 8 bases from V and 4 bases from J, with 21 bases between. This CDR3 spans 15 amino acids. Germline loops: CDR1 MNHEY, CDR2 SMNVEV (reference sequence). The DNA for the CDR3 is TGTGCCAGCGCTGGGCGCCAGGGGAAAGCTTACGAGCAGTACTTC. Its protein is CASAGRQGKAYEQYF.

This clone was detected once. The V and J genes are TRBV4-2 and TRBJ1-6, with D perhaps matching TRBD1 (6 bases). The CDR3 sequence is 17 residues long. The germline CDR1 and CDR2 sequences are LGHNA and YNFKEQ. The V gene lost 4 bases and the J gene lost 1 base, with 14 bases spanning the gap. This chain's CDR3 is CASSLKGGVSYNSPLHF. Written as DNA, the CDR3 is TGTGCCAGCAGCCTCAAAGGGGGGGTGTCCTATAATTCACCCCTCCACTTT.

The chain employs TRBV13 and TRBJ1-1; no definite D call. The V gene's germline CDR1 is PRHDT and CDR2 FYEKMQ (reference sequence). The CDR3 contains 15 residues. V gave up 2 bases and J gave up 1 base, with 11 bases separating them. The CDR3 nucleotides read TGTGCCAGCAGCTTACGGGAATTAGGGAACACTGAAGCTTTCTTT. Its translation: CASSLRELGNTEAFF.

The chain couples TRBV7-2 to TRBJ2-7; the D gene is possibly TRBD1 (7 bases). In germline, CDR1 is SGHTA, CDR2 FQGNSA. Trimming removed 5 bases at V and 6 bases at J, with 17 bases between. This CDR3 has 14 residues. The CDR3 protein is CASSLMRDSLEQYF. CDR3 nucleotides: TGTGCCAGCAGCCTAATGCGGGACAGCCTCGAGCAGTACTTC.

The V gene is TRBV5-4, the J gene TRBJ2-1, with 9 bases matching TRBD2. Germline loops: CDR1 SGHNT, CDR2 YYREEE (reference sequence). The CDR3 is 15 residues long. Losses at the gene ends were 0 bases for V and 4 bases for J; bases not matched to a gene: 2. The CDR3 region is CASSLGSGSYNEQFF. Here the CDR3 DNA reads TGTGCCAGCAGCTTGGGTAGCGGGAGTTACAATGAGCAGTTCTTC.

This chain links TRBV24-1 with TRBJ2-2; D might be TRBD1 (5 bases). The V gene lost 4 bases and the J gene lost 7 bases, with 9 bases spanning the gap. In germline, CDR1 is KGHDR, CDR2 SFDVKD. The CDR3 is made up of 13 amino acids. The CDR3 loop is CATSESGYGELFF. CDR3 bases: TGTGCCACCAGTGAGTCAGGGTACGGGGAGCTGTTTTTT.

The J gene is TRBJ1-5, the V gene TRBV27; D remains unclear. Germline lookup yields CDR1 MNHEY and CDR2 SMNVEV (reference sequence). With 4 bases removed from V and 0 bases from J, the gap between germline ends came to 7 bases. The length of the CDR3 is 14 residues. Written as DNA, the CDR3 is TGTGCCAGCAGTTCCCCCTATAGCAATCAGCCCCAGCATTTT. Translation: CASSSPYSNQPQHF.

The chain links TRBV7-2 to TRBJ1-5; D ambiguous. The CDR3 extends over 15 amino acids. CDR1 is SGHTA and CDR2 is FQGNSA in the germline V gene. V was clipped by 0 bases and J by 1 base, with 7 bases between them. CDR3 loop: CASSLAGVSNQPQHF. The CDR3 nucleotides read TGTGCCAGCAGCTTAGCCGGAGTAAGCAATCAGCCCCAGCATTTT. Full variable domain (rest looked up from reference TRBV7-2 and TRBJ1-5): GAGVSQSPSNKVTEKGKDVELRCDPISGHTALYWYRQSLGQGLEFLIYFQGNSAPDKSGLPSDRFSAERTGGSVSTLTIQRTQQEDSAVYLCASSLAGVSNQPQHFGDGTRLSIL.

In its sample, this clone was seen a few times. The V call is TRBV10-1, the J call TRBJ2-3; 8 bases fit TRBD1. Germline CDR1 WNHNN, CDR2 SYGVQD (reference sequence). There are 15 residues in the CDR3. The ends lost 4 bases at V and 2 bases at J; junction bases unmatched: 5. For the CDR3, the DNA is TGCGCCAGCAGTGTGGGGCAGGGGGCCACAGATACGCAGTATTTT. Translating gives CASSVGQGATDTQYF.

The chain employs TRBV9 and TRBJ1-1; TRBD1 might be the D (5 bases). The CDR3 spans 15 residues. With 2 bases removed from V and 1 base from J, the gap between germline ends came to 12 bases. The germline gives CDR1 SGDLS, CDR2 YYNGEE. The CDR3 nucleotides are TGTGCCAGCAGCGTGGTAGGGGCATGGAACACTGAAGCTTTCTTT. As protein: CASSVVGAWNTEAFF.

This clone came up a few times. This chain links TRBV5-1 with TRBJ1-1; 7 positions agree with TRBD1. The CDR3 covers 14 residues. With V trimmed by 4 bases and J by 0 bases, 3 bases remained unmatched. The germline gives CDR1 SGHRS, CDR2 YFSETQ. Here the CDR3 reads CASSRQGLNTEAFF. The DNA of the CDR3 is TGCGCCAGCAGCCGACAGGGACTGAACACTGAAGCTTTCTTT.

The chain has TRBV6-5 and TRBJ2-7; 12 bases agree with TRBD2. The CDR3 totals 15 residues. Germline CDR1 and CDR2: MNHEY and SVGAGI. V shed 6 bases and J 5 bases; nucleotides not matched to a gene: 8. The chain's CDR3 is CASSRTSGIEDEQYF. As DNA, the CDR3 is TGTGCCAGCAGCCGGACTAGCGGGATTGAGGACGAGCAGTACTTC.